This TCR beta chain emerged from a study of blood T cell repertoires in COVID-19. This table comes from immunoSEQ multiplex PCR, and its TCRdb copy is limited to in-frame clones, with some not included. The sample includes fewer than 450,000 clones, 87% seen only once; the top ten take 1%. CDR3 size: 16 residues. V was clipped by 1 base and J by 4 bases; unmatched bases: 6. Germline V gene lookup returns CDR1 SGHVS and CDR2 FNYEAQ. This chain joins TRBV7-6 and TRBJ1-3; 8 bases agree with TRBD1. The sequence derives from a woman in her 30s who had recovered from COVID-19. The sequenced sample consisted of PBMCs or T cells enriched from blood (not recorded which). The CDR3 DNA sequence: TGTGCCAGCAGCTTAGGGACAGGGATGAACGGAAACACCATATATTTT. Amino acids: CASSLGTGMNGNTIYF.